This T cell receptor (beta chain) was identified during a study of tumor-infiltrating lymphocytes in primary liver carcinoma. Study-level results: Tumors reached a significantly greater top-250-clone fraction than blood did (p = 0.039).

In the case of this clonotype: Its antigen is undetermined. Its ends do not fully match the called genes, so a read error is possible.

CDR1 and CDR2 (germline): SGHAT, FQNNGV. There are 16 residues in the CDR3. RNA was extracted from whole blood without cell sorting, alongside germline DNA. The template, roughly 0.45 ug total RNA, yielded TCR beta cDNA made with a constant-region primer. Three-round nested multiplex PCR performed with slightly modified ARM-PCR produced the TCR beta libraries. Use of TRBV1-TRBV30 forward primers with a C-beta reverse primer characterized the first two PCR rounds, which lasted roughly 11 cycles each. A single record per CDR3 protein comes from TCRdb applying MiXCR to the multiplex PCR reads. There are about 330,000 distinct CDR3 sequences in the sample; 65% occur only once, and 5% to 6.5% lies in the top ten.

The sample taken for sequencing was peripheral blood. The rearrangement links TRBV11-2 to TRBJ2-3; 7 nucleotides align to TRBD1. This receptor was taken from a middle-aged man with primary liver carcinoma and hepatitis B virus infection. CDR3 region: CACSSTKGQTPDTQYF. Here the CDR3 DNA reads TGTGCCTGCAGTTCAACGAAGGGACAGACTCCAGATACGCAGTATTTT.